Following are 2 T cell receptor beta chains from one sample sequenced in a study of cytomegalovirus exposure and HLA in healthy donors. The study ran its PCR with 60 Vbeta and 13 Jbeta primers. The data were produced by immunoSEQ multiplex PCR, yet TCRdb's version contains in-frame clones alone and is incomplete. The table shows hundreds of thousands of clones, with almost 85% occurring only once. Specimen: PBMCs. Every receptor here comes from a woman in her forties in good health and CMV-seronegative.

V usage is TRBV7-2 and J usage is TRBJ2-5, with TRBD1 identical over 10 bases. Germline CDR1 and CDR2: SGHTA and FQGNSA. V trimming: 5 bases; J trimming: 5 bases; junction bases outside the gene matches: 11. This CDR3 has 16 amino acids. The chain's CDR3 is CASSPGTGVILETQYF. In DNA, the CDR3 is TGTGCCAGCAGCCCAGGGACAGGGGTAATCCTTGAGACCCAGTACTTC.

This chain joins TRBV28 and TRBJ1-1; TRBD1 might be the D (5 bases). Trimming cost V 6 bases and J 4 bases, with 15 bases left between them. This CDR3 comprises 14 residues. Germline assignment: CDR1 MDHEN and CDR2 SYDVKM. CDR3 sequence: CASSSPAGSTEAFF. For the CDR3, the DNA is TGTGCCAGCAGCTCGCCCGCAGGGTCCACTGAAGCTTTCTTT.